This T cell receptor (beta chain) is from a study of siplizumab effects on memory and regulatory T cells (dated by TCRdb to the late 2010s). Regarding the study in general: The study looked at the effect of siplizumab, an anti-CD2 antibody, on alloreactive T-cell subsets in allogeneic mixed lymphocyte reactions made from human PBMCs.

Unstimulated CD4+ memory cells were also sequenced in three donor pairs, together with CD4+ naive, CD8+ TEMRA, CD8+ naive and CD8+ effector memory subsets. Sorted unstimulated T cells and proliferating T cells recovered from mixed lymphocyte reactions were subjected to TCRbeta CDR3 sequencing. Fresh whole blood from approximately ten HLA-typed healthy donors was used to isolate PBMCs. General findings and caveats noted by the study authors: Siplizumab significantly lowered the cumulative frequency of alloreactive sequences that could be traced to unstimulated CD4+ memory T cells. Among mappable alloreactive CD4+ clones, the Treg-derived fraction averaged around 69% with siplizumab versus roughly 29% in control reactions. Unstimulated naive T cells appeared to be more diverse than memory T cells, and naive cells seemed to make a substantial contribution to the alloresponse. Sequences below about 10^-5 frequency were poorly captured, so only a minor fraction of alloreactive clones could be mapped to unstimulated subsets. No functional confirmation was obtained for the suppressive function of proliferating Tregs from siplizumab cultures. About 80-96% of proliferating CD4+ or CD8+ clones could not be given a naive or memory phenotype.

For this clone: Its binding antigen is unknown. Within one base of it there is no much larger clone, and no base qualities were kept.

The protocol used for the library was the immunoSEQ multiplex PCR assay. About 10^5 TCR templates per sample were assayed by the deep sequencing platform. Genomic DNA extracted from sorted T cells was used for TCRbeta CDR3 sequencing. Turning to the authors' computational methods: The R programming language was used for clonal analysis of the TCRbeta CDR3 data. Alloreactive CD4+ and CD8+ clones were identified by comparing unstimulated samples to CFSE-low samples taken after the reaction. Alloreactive CD4+ clones were assigned to regulatory or non-regulatory origin by matching sequences to sorted unstimulated Treg and non-Treg repertoires. What TCRdb holds here is the immuneACCESS table cut down to in-frame rearrangements. Part of the clones is not present; checked against another copy, under half of the missing clones reflect an unresolved V gene, and the others are unexplained. Clone size and V and J calls were adopted from that table, with D and trimming inferred from the DNA. This sample comprises over 45,000 clones, about 98% of them detected only once. The top ten clonotypes cover around 1% of the sample.

This TCR was recovered from a human donor in good health. The sequencing sample was made of naive CD8+ T cells sorted from blood. The cell subset or site label on this specimen signifies: unstimulated naive T cells.

The DNA sequence is given as TGTGCCAGCAGTATCCTTGGGCAGGGAACGAAATCCTACGAGCAGTACTTC. Its translation reads: CASSILGQGTKSYEQYF. The chain joins TRBV28 to TRBJ2-7; TRBD1 could be the D gene, as 5 bases match. Including cysteine and phenylalanine, the CDR3 has 17 amino acids. The sequence is cut down to CDR3 DNA, 51 bases in frame from base 1. CDR1 and CDR2 (MDHEN, SYDVKM) derive from the germline V gene. V is reduced by 5 bases and J by 1 base, leaving a spacing of 21 bases between them. Joined to the reference TRBV28 and TRBJ2-7 proteins, this CDR3 gives the full variable domain: DVKVTQSSRYLVKRTGEKVFLECVQDMDHENMFWYRQDPGLGLRLIYFSYDVKMKEKGDIPEGYSVSREKKERFSLILESASTNQTSMYLCASSILGQGTKSYEQYFGPGTRLTVT.